Below, 13 T cell receptor beta chains from the same sample are listed, as sequenced in a study of identical twins. TCRdb used MiXCR to reprocess the 5' RACE reads, holding one entry per CDR3 protein. The sample records hundreds of thousands of distinct CDR3 sequences, about 8.1% being singletons. These same data were also listed under a study on yellow fever vaccine responses in identical twins.

Sample: memory (CD45RO+) T cells sorted from blood. Source of these receptors: a woman younger than 30 in good health.

This clonotype was observed at least ten times. The rearrangement uses TRBV12-3 or TRBV12-4 and TRBJ1-5; D uncertain. The CDR3 extends over 14 amino acids. The germline V and J ends were trimmed by 8 bases and 3 bases, with 14 bases remaining between them. The chain's CDR3 is CASGKLQFNQPQHF. DNA for the CDR3: TGTGCCAGCGGAAAATTACAGTTCAATCAGCCCCAGCATTTT.

This clonotype was seen at least ten times. The chain carries TRBV6-5 and TRBJ1-6, with a weak D call TRBD1 (6 bases). In germline, CDR1 is MNHEY, CDR2 SVGAGI. The CDR3 is 16 amino acids. Trimming left V 2 bases short and J 6 bases short, with 14 bases between. The CDR3 protein is CASSYVTRGINSPLHF. CDR3 nucleotide sequence: TGTGCCAGCAGTTACGTTACGAGGGGGATTAATTCACCCCTCCACTTT.

This clonotype showed up many times. V and J are TRBV12-3 or TRBV12-4 and TRBJ1-4, with a tentative D call TRBD1 (5 bases). The length of the CDR3 is 15 residues. Trimming left V 6 bases short and J 7 bases short, with 18 bases between. The CDR3, as DNA: TGTGCCAGCAGCGCCTCGGGACCTCTCTCTGAAAAACTGTTTTTT. Translation gives CASSASGPLSEKLFF.

This clonotype was seen at least ten times. The chain uses TRBV6-5 and TRBJ1-2; D may be TRBD1 (5 bases). Germline V lookup: CDR1 MNHEY, CDR2 SVGAGI. V lost 0 bases and J 4 bases, leaving 15 bases between the germline ends. There are 16 residues in the CDR3. Here the CDR3 reads CASSYSGREDSYGYTF. The CDR3 DNA is TGTGCCAGCAGTTACTCGGGCAGGGAGGATTCCTATGGCTACACCTTC.

This clonotype has just a few counts. The V and J genes are TRBV12-3 or TRBV12-4 and TRBJ2-1; 7 bases line up with TRBD2. This CDR3 has 13 residues. The J segment lost 5 bases and the V segment lost 7 bases, leaving 5 bases of the junction unmatched. DNA for the CDR3: TGTGCCAGCAAGGCGGGAGACAACAATGAGCAGTTCTTC. It is translated as CASKAGDNNEQFF.

Many counts were recorded for this clonotype. This rearrangement joins TRBV28 to TRBJ1-1; D remains ambiguous. Germline V gene sequence: CDR1 MDHEN, CDR2 SYDVKM. V was shortened by 5 bases and J by 2 bases, with 15 bases between the two germline ends. CDR3 size: 15 residues. The CDR3 DNA follows: TGTGCCAGCAGTACGGACCTCCGGGATAACACTGAAGCTTTCTTT. This sequence encodes CASSTDLRDNTEAFF.

The table lists this clonotype with many counts. The CDR3 coding sequence is TGCAGCACCCGGGACTCCTATAATTCACCCCTCCACTTT. Its translation is CSTRDSYNSPLHF. J is TRBJ1-6 and V is TRBV29-1; D is unclear. The CDR3 covers 13 residues. CDR1 and CDR2 from the germline V gene are SQVTM and ANQGSEA. V lost 8 bases and J lost 0, with 8 bases in between. The whole variable domain, remainder taken from reference TRBV29-1 and TRBJ1-6, is SAVISQKPSRDICQRGTSLTIQCQVDSQVTMMFWYRQQPGQSLTLIATANQGSEATYESGFVIDKFPISRPNLTFSTLTVSNMSPEDSSIYLCSTRDSYNSPLHFGNGTRLTVT.

This clonotype was picked up many times. The chain uses TRBV9 and TRBJ2-7, with D tentatively TRBD2 (5 bases). The CDR3 has 14 amino acids. V was cut by 0 bases and J by 4 bases, with 11 bases left in between. Per germline, CDR1 SGDLS and CDR2 YYNGEE. The CDR3 nucleotides read TGTGCCAGCAGCGTAGCTGGTCGGGATTACGAGCAGTACTTC. Translating it yields CASSVAGRDYEQYF.

This clonotype was detected many times. V is TRBV2 and J is TRBJ1-1, with D hard to call. The germline V gene encodes CDR1 SNHLY and CDR2 FYNNEI. The V and J ends lost 4 bases and 0 bases respectively, with 6 bases between them. The CDR3 totals 13 residues. CDR3 DNA sequence: TGTGCCAGCAGTGCCAGTTTGAACACTGAAGCTTTCTTT. Its protein is CASSASLNTEAFF.

At least ten counts were recorded for this clonotype. The chain recombines TRBV29-1 with TRBJ1-4; D is possibly TRBD1 (6 bases). The ends were cut back, 6 bases at V and 8 bases at J, with 13 bases in the middle. Germline V lookup: CDR1 SQVTM, CDR2 ANQGSEA. The CDR3 covers 12 residues. CDR3: CSVAAGAEKLFF. The DNA of the CDR3 is TGCAGCGTAGCCGCAGGGGCCGAAAAACTGTTTTTT.

The sample holds many counts of this clonotype. The rearrangement uses TRBV12-3 or TRBV12-4 and TRBJ2-1; D may correspond to TRBD1 or TRBD2 (5 bases each). V lost 4 bases and J lost 9, with 10 bases in between. The CDR3 has 12 amino acids. The CDR3 loop is CASSSVGTEQFF. Written as DNA, the CDR3 is TGTGCCAGCAGTTCGGTAGGGACTGAGCAGTTCTTC.

This clonotype was detected a few times. The V call is TRBV5-6, the J call TRBJ2-5, with 8 bases that match TRBD2. This CDR3 spans 17 amino acids. CDR1 is SGHDT and CDR2 is YYEEEE in the germline V gene. V gave up 3 bases and J gave up 5 bases; unmatched junction bases: 15. In DNA, the CDR3 is TGTGCCAGCAGCTACTTAGCGGGACCACAGATTCGGGAGACCCAGTACTTC. Amino acids: CASSYLAGPQIRETQYF.

This clonotype was seen repeatedly, ten times or more. The chain joins TRBV4-2 to TRBJ1-5; 8 positions match TRBD1. Trimming cost V 3 bases and J 0 bases; bases outside gene matches: 7. The CDR3 contains 17 residues. The germline gives CDR1 LGHNA, CDR2 YNFKEQ. The CDR3 loop reads CASSQGTGGNSNQPQHF. The DNA of the CDR3 is TGTGCCAGCAGCCAGGGTACAGGGGGAAATAGCAATCAGCCCCAGCATTTT.